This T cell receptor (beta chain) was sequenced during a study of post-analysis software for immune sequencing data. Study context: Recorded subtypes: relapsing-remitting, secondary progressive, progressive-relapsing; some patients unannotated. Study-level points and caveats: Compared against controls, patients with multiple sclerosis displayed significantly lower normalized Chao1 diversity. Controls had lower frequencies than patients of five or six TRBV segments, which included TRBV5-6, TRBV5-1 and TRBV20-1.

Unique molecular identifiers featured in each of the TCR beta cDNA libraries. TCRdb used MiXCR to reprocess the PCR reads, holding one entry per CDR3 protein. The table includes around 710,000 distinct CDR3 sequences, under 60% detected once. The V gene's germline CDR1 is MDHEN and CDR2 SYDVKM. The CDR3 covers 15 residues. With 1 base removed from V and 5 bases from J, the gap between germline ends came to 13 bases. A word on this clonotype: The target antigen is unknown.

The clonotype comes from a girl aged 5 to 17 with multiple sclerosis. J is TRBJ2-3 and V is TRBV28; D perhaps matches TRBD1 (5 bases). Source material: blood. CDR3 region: CASSLLGRVVDTQYF. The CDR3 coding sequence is TGTGCCAGCAGTTTATTGGGCAGGGTGGTAGATACGCAGTATTTT.